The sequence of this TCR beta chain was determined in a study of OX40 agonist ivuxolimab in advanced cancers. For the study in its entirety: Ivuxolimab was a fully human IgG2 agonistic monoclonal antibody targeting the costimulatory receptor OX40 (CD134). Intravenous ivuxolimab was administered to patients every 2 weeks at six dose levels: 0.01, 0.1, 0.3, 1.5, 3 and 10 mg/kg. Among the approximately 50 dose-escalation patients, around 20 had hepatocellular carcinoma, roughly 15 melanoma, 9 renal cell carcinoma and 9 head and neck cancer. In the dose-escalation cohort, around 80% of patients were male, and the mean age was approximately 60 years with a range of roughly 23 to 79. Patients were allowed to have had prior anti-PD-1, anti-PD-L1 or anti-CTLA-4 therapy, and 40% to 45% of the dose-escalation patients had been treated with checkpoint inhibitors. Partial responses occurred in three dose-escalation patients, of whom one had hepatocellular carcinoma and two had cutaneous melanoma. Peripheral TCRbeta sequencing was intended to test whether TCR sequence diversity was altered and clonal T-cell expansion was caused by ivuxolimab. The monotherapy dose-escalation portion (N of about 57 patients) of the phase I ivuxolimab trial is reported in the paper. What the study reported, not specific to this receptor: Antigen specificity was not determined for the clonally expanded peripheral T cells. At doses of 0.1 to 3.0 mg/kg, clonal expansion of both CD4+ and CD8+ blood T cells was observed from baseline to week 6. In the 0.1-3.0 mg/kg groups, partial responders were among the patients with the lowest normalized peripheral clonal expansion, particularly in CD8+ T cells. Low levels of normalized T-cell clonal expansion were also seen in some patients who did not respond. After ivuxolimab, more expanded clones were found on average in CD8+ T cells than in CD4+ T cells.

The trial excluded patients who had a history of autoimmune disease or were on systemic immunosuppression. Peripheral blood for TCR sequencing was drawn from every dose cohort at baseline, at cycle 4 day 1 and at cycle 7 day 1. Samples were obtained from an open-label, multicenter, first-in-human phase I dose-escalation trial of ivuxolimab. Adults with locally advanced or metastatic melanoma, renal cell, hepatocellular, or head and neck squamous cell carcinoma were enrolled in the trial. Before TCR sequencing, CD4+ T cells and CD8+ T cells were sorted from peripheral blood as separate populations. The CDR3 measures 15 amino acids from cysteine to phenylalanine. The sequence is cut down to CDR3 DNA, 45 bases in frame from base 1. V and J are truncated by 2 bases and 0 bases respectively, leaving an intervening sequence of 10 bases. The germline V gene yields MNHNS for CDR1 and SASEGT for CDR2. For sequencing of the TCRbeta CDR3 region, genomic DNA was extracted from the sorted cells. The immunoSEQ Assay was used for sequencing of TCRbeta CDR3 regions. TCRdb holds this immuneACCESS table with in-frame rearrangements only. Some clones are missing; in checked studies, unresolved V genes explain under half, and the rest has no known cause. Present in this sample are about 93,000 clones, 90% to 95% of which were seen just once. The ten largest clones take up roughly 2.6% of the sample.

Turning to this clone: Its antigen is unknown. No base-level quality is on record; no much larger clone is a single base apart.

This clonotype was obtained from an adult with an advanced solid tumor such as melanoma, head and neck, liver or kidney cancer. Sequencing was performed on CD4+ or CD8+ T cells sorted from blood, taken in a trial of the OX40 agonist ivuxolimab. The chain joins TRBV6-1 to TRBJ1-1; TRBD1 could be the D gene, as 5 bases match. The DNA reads TGTGCCAGCAGTGAATTGACAGATATGAACACTGAAGCTTTCTTT. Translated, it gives CASSELTDMNTEAFF.